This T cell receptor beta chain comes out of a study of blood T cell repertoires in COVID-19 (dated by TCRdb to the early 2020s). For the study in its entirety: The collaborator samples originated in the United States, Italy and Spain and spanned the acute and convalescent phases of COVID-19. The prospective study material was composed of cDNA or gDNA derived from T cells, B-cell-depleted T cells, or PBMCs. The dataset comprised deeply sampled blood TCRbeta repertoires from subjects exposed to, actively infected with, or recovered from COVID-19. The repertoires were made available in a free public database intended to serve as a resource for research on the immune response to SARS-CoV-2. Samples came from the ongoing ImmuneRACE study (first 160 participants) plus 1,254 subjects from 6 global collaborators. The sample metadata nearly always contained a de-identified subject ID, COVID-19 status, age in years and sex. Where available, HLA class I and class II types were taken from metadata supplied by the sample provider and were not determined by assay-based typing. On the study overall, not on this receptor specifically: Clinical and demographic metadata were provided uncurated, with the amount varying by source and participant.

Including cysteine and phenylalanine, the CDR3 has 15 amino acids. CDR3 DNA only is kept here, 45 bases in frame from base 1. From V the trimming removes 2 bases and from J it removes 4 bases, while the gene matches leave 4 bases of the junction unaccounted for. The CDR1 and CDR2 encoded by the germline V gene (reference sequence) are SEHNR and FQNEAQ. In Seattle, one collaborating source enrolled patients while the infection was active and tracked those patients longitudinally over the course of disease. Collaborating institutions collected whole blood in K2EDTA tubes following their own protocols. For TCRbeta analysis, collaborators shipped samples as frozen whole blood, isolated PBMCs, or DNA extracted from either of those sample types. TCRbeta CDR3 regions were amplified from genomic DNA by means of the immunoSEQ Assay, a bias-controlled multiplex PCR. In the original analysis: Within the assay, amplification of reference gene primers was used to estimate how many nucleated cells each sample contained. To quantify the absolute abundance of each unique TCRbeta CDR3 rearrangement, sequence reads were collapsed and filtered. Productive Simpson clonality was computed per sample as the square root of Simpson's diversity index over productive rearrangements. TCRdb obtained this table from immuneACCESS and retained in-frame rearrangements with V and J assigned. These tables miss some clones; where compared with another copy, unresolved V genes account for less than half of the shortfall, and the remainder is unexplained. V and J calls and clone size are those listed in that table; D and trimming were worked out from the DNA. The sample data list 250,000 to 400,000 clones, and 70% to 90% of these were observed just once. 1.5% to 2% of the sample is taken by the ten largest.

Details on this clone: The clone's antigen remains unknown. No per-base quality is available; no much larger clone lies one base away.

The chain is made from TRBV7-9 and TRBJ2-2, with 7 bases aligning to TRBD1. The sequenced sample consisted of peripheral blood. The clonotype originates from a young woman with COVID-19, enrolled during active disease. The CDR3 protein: CASSLSGDSTGELFF. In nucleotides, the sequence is TGTGCCAGCAGCTTATCCGGGGACAGCACCGGGGAGCTGTTTTTT.